This T cell receptor (beta chain) comes out of a study of T cell changes during pregnancy in multiple sclerosis. Profiling relied on immunoSEQ multiplex PCR, and the TCRdb table lists in-frame clones only, not all of them. Counted here are about 59,000 clones, about 95% occurring once; the ten biggest clones make up less than 3%. V was trimmed by 3 bases and J by 0 bases, leaving 19 bases between them. The CDR3 has 18 residues. Germline V lookup: CDR1 SGHRS, CDR2 YFSETQ. The receptor comes from a female donor with multiple sclerosis, enrolled in a pregnancy study. This chain connects TRBV5-1 to TRBJ1-5; TRBD1 is a possible D gene (5 bases). The sample was CD8+ T cells from peripheral blood mononuclear cells, taken after pregnancy. The CDR3, as DNA: TGCGCCAGCAGCTATGACAGCCCCACAACTAATAGCAATCAGCCCCAGCATTTT. It is translated as CASSYDSPTTNSNQPQHF.